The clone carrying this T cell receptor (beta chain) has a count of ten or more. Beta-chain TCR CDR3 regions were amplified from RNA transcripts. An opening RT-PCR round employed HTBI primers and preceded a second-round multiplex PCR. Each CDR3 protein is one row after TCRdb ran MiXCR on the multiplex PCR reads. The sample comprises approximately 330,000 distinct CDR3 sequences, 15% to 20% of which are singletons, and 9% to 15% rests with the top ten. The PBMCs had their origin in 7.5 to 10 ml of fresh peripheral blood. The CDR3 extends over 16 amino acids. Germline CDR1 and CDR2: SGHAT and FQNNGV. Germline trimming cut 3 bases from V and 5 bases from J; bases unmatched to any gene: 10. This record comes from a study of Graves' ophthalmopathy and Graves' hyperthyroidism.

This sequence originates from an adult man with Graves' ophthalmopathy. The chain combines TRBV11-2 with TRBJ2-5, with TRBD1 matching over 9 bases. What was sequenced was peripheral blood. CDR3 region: CASSFITGGTQETQYF. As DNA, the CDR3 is TGTGCCAGCAGCTTCATCACAGGGGGCACCCAGGAGACCCAGTACTTC.